The present T cell receptor beta chain was sequenced within a study of blood T cells in healthy people across ages. Whole-study findings and limits: Among long-lived donors, naive CD4+ cells were more numerous and diversity higher than in aged donors.

The junction had 14 bases not matched to a gene; V was cut back by 2 bases and J by 5 bases. From germline, CDR1 is LGHDT and CDR2 YNNKEL (reference sequence). The CDR3 loop spans 17 amino acids. With a J-beta primer mix and a sample-barcoded 5' primer, a second PCR ran about 7 to 11 cycles. Each cDNA molecule was tagged by a template-switch adaptor that had 12 random nucleotides. TCRdb used MiXCR to reprocess the 5' RACE reads, holding one entry per CDR3 protein. This sample has a few hundred thousand distinct CDR3 sequences, with 25% to 30% found just once. Concerning this clonotype: What it binds is unknown.

Input material: blood. The chain combines TRBV3-1 with TRBJ2-7, with TRBD2 identical over 8 bases. The receptor's source is a woman aged 70-85 years in good health. The CDR3 nucleotides are TGTGCCAGCAGCCAATGGGGGCAAGCGGGGGTAGGGGACGAGCAGTACTTC. The encoded protein is CASSQWGQAGVGDEQYF.